The clone carrying this TCR beta chain was counted a few times. The germline CDR1 and CDR2 sequences are DFQATT and SNEGSKA (reference sequence). The CDR3 extends over 18 amino acids. The data belong to a study of type 1 regulatory T cells. Study as a whole: An in vitro protocol generated T-allo10, a Tr1-enriched, alloantigen-specific CD4 T cell product.

TCRdb reprocessed the reads with MiXCR, giving one entry per CDR3 protein. Of 80,000 to 100,000 distinct CDR3 sequences listed, roughly 30% were seen once; the top ten hold 2.2%. Sequenced input: CD4+ T cells, either the whole sample or a sorted fraction (not recorded which). This clonotype was sampled from a human donor in good health. The chain is built from TRBV20-1 and TRBJ2-5; the match to TRBD2 covers 14 bases. The CDR3 DNA sequence: TGCAGCCTCAAAGCCGGACTAGCGGGAGGCGGACCAGCGGAGACCCAGTACTTC. This translates into CSLKAGLAGGGPAETQYF.